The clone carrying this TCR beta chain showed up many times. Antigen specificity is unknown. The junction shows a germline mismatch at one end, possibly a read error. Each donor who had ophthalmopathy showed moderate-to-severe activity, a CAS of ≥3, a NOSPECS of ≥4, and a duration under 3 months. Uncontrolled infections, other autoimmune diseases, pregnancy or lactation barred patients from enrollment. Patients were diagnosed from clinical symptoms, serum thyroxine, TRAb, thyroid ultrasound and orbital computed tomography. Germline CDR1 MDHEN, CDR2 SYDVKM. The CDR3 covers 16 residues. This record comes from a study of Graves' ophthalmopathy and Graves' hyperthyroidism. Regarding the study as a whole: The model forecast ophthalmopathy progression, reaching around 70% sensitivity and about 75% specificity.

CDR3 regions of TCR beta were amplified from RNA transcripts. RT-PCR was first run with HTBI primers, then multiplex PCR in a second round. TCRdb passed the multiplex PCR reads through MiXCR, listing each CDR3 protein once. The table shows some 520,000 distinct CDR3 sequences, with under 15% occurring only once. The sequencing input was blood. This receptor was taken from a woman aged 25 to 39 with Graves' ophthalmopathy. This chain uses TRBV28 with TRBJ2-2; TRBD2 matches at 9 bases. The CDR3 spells CASSPGGRANTGELLF. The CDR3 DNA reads TGTGCCAGCAGTCCGGGCGGGAGGGCGAACACCGGGGAGCTGCTTTTT.